What follows is one T cell receptor beta chain and its context. The data belong to a study of blood T cell repertoires in COVID-19. Study-wide context: Collection of acute and convalescent COVID-19 samples took place in the United States, Italy and Spain. PBMCs, B-cell-depleted T cells, or T cells provided the cDNA or gDNA that made up the material.

Authors' data handling: By means of reference gene primer amplification, nucleated cell counts were estimated. Assay: immunoSEQ multiplex PCR; the TCRdb copy retains only in-frame clones and omits some. D and trimming were read from the DNA, whereas the V and J calls and clone size are those reported in that table. The table records 65,000 to 70,000 clones, approximately 86% of them present only once. Germline CDR1 reads GTSNPN; CDR2 reads SVGIG (reference sequence). The CDR3 loop spans 15 amino acids. Trimming took 8 bases from V and 4 from J; bases not matched to a gene: 9. Material: peripheral blood. This clonotype was sampled from an older woman with acute or convalescent COVID-19. The chain has TRBV30 and TRBJ1-3; 12 nucleotides line up with TRBD1. CDR3 protein: CAKKGQGAEGNTIYF. In nucleotides, the CDR3 is TGTGCCAAAAAGGGACAGGGGGCAGAAGGAAACACCATATATTTT.